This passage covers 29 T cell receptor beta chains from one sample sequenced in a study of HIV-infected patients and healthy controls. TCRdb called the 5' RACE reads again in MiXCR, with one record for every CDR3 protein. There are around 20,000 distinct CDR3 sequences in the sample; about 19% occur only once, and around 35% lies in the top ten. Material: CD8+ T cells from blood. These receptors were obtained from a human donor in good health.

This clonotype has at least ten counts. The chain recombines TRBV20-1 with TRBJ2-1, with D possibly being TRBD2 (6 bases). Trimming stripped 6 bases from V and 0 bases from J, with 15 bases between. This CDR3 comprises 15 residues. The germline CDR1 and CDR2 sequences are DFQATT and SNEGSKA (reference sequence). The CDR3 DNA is TGCAGTGCCTTATCCGGGAGTAGCTCCTACAATGAGCAGTTCTTC. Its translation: CSALSGSSSYNEQFF.

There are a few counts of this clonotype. DNA of the CDR3: TGTGCCAGCAGTTTATGGCCAGGGACGCATGGCTACACCTTC. This encodes CASSLWPGTHGYTF. This chain joins TRBV27 and TRBJ1-2, with D maybe TRBD1 (5 bases). The CDR3 is 14 amino acids. The ends were cut back, 1 base at V and 6 bases at J, with 12 bases in the middle. Germline lookup yields CDR1 MNHEY and CDR2 SMNVEV (reference sequence).

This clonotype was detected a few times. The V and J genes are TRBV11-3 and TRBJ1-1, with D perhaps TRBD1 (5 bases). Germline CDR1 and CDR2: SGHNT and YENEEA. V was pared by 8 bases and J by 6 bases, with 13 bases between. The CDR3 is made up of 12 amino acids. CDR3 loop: CASVSGASEAFF. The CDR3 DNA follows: TGTGCCAGCGTTTCTGGGGCCTCTGAAGCTTTCTTT.

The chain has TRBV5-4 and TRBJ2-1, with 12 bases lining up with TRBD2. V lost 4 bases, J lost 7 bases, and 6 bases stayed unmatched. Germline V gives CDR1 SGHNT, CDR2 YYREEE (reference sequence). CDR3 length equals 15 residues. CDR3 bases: TGTGCCAGCAGCCCCCTAGCGGGGGGGCCGAATGAGCAGTTCTTC. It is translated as CASSPLAGGPNEQFF.

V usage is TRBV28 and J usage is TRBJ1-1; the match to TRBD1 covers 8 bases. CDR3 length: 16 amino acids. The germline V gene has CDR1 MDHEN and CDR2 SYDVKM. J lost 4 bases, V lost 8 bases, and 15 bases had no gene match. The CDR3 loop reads CASGKQGVGLSTEAFF. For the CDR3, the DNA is TGTGCCAGCGGGAAACAGGGGGTTGGGTTGTCCACTGAAGCTTTCTTT.

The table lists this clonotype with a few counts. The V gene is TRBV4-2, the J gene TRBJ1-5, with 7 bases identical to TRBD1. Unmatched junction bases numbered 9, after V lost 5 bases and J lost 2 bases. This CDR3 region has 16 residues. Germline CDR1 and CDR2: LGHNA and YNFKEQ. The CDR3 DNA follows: TGTGCCAGCAGCTACGACAGGGCGGGCGGCAATCAGCCCCAGCATTTT. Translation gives CASSYDRAGGNQPQHF.

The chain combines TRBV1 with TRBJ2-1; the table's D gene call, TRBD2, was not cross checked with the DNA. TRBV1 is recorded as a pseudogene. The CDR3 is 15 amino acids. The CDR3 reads CTSAPGLAGMGEQFF. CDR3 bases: TGCACCAGCGCTCCGGGACTAGCGGGGATGGGTGAGCAGTTCTTC.

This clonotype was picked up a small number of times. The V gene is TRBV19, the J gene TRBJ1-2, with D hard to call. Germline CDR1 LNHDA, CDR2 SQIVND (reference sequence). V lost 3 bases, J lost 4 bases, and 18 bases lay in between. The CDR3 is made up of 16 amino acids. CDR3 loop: CASSIWVRPTGYGYTF. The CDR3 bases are TGTGCCAGTAGTATCTGGGTCAGGCCTACGGGCTATGGCTACACCTTC.

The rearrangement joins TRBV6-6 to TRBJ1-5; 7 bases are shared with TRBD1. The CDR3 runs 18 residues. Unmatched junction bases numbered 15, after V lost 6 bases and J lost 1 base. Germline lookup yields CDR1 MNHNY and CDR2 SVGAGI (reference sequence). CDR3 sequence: CASRLVPSGGWSNQPQHF. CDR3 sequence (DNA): TGTGCCAGCAGACTCGTACCCTCAGGGGGTTGGAGCAATCAGCCCCAGCATTTT.

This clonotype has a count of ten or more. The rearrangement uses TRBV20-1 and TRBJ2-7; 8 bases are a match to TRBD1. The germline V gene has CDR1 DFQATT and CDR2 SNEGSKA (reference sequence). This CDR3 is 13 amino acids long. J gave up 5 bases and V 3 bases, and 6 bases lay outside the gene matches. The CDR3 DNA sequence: TGCAGTGCTAGGCGACAGGGGCGTAACGAGCAGTACTTC. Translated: CSARRQGRNEQYF.

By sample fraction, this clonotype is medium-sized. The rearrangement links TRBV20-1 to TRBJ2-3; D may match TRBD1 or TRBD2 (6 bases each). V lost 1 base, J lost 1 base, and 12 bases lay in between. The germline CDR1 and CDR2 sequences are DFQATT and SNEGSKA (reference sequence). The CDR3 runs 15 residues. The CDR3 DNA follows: TGCAGTGCTAGAGTTTGGGGGGCGGGCACAGATACGCAGTATTTT. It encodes CSARVWGAGTDTQYF.

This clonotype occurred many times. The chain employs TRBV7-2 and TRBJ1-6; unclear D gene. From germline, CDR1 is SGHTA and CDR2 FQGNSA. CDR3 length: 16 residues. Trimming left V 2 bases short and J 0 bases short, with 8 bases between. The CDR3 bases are TGTGCCAGCAGCTTATTAGGGAGCTCCTATAATTCACCCCTCCACTTT. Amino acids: CASSLLGSSYNSPLHF.

CDR3 protein: CASSLDLNTEAFF. Written as DNA, the CDR3 is TGTGCCAGCAGCTTGGATCTGAACACTGAAGCTTTCTTT. The chain couples TRBV5-5 to TRBJ1-1; no clear D. Germline values: CDR1 SGHKS, CDR2 YYEKEE (reference sequence). V lost 0 bases to trimming and J lost 0 bases, with 3 bases between them. The CDR3 is made up of 13 amino acids.

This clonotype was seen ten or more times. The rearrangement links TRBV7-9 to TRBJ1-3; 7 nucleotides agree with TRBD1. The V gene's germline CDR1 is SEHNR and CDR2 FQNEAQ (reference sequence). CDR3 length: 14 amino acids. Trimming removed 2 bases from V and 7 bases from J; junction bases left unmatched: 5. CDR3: CASSLTQGHNTIYF. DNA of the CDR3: TGTGCCAGCAGCTTAACACAGGGGCATAACACCATATATTTT. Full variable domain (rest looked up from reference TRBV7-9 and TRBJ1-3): DTGVSQNPRHKITKRGQNVTFRCDPISEHNRLYWYRQTLGQGPEFLTYFQNEAQLEKSRLLSDRFSAERPKGSFSTLEIQRTEQGDSAMYLCASSLTQGHNTIYFGEGSWLTVV.

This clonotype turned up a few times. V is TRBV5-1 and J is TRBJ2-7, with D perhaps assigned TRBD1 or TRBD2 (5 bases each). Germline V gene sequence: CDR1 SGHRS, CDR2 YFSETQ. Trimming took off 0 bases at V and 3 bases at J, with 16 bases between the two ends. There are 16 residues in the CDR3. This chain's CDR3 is CASSLAPGAPIYEQYF. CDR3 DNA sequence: TGCGCCAGCAGCTTGGCCCCCGGGGCACCTATCTACGAGCAGTACTTC.

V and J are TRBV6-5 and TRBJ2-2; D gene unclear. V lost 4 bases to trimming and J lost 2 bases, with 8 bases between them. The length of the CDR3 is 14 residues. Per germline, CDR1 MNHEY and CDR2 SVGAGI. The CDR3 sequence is CASSLWENTGELFF. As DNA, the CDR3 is TGTGCCAGCAGTTTGTGGGAAAACACCGGGGAGCTGTTTTTT.

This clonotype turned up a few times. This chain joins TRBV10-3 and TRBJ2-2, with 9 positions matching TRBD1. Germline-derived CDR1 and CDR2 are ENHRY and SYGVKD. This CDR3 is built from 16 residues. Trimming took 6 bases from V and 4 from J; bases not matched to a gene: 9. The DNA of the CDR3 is TGTGCCATCAGAAACCCGGGACAGGGAGGCACCGGGGAGCTGTTTTTT. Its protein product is CAIRNPGQGGTGELFF.

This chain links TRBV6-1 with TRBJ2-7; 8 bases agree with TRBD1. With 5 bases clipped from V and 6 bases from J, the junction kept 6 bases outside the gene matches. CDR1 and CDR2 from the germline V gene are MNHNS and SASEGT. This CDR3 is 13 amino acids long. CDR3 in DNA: TGTGCCAGCAGTCCTCGGGACAGGCGCGAGCAGTACTTC. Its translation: CASSPRDRREQYF.

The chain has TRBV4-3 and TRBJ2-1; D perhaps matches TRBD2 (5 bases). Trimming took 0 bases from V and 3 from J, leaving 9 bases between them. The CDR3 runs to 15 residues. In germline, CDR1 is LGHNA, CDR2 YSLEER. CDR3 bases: TGCGCCAGCAGCCAAGACAAACTAGACTACAATGAGCAGTTCTTC. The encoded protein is CASSQDKLDYNEQFF.

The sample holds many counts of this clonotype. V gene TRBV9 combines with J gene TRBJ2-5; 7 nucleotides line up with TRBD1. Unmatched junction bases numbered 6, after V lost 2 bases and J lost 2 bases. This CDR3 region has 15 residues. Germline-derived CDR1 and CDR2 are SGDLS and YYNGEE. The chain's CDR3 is CASSVGTVLQETQYF. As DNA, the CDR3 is TGTGCCAGCAGCGTGGGGACAGTACTTCAAGAGACCCAGTACTTC.

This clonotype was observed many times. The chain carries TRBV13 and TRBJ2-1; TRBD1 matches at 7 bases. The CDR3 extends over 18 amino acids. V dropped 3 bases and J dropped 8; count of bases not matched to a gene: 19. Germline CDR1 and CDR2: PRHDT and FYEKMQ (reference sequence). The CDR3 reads CASSFYSGGVSARDEQFF. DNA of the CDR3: TGTGCCAGCAGCTTTTACTCAGGGGGAGTTTCGGCTCGGGATGAGCAGTTCTTC.

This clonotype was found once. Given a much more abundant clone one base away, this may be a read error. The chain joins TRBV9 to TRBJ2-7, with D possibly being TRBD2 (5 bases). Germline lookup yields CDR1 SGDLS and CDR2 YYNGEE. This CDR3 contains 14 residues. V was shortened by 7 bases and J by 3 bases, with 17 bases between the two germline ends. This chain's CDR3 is CASGAGGLDYEQYF. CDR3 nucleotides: TGTGCCAGCGGCGCCGGAGGTCTCGACTACGAGCAGTACTTC. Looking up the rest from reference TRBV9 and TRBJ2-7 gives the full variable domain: DSGVTQTPKHLITATGQRVTLRCSPRSGDLSVYWYQQSLDQGLQFLIQYYNGEERAKGNILERFSAQQFPDLHSELNLSSLELGDSALYFCASGAGGLDYEQYFGPGTRLTVT.

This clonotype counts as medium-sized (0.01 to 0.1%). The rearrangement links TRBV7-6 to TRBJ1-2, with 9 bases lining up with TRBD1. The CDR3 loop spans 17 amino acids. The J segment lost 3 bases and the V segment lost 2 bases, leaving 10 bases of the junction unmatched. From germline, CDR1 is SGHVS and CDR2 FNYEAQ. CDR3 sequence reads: CASSLSSGTGRHYGYTF. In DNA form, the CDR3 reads TGTGCCAGCAGCTTATCTTCGGGGACAGGGAGGCACTATGGCTACACCTTC.

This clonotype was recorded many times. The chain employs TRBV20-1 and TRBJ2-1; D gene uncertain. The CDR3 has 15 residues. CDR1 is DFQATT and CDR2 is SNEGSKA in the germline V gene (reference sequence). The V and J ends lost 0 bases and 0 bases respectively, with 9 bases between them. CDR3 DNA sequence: TGCAGTGCTAGAGATCAATCTGGCTCCTACAATGAGCAGTTCTTC. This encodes CSARDQSGSYNEQFF.

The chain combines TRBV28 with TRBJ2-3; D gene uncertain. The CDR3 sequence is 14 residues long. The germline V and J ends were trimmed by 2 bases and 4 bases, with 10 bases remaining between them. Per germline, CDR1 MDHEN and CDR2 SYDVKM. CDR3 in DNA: TGTGCCAGCAGTTTACGTTATGGGGCAGATACGCAGTATTTT. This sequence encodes CASSLRYGADTQYF.

CDR3 nucleotide sequence: TGTGCCAGCAGGGACGGGGGCTCCACTGAAGCTTTCTTT. Translating it yields CASRDGGSTEAFF. The chain couples TRBV6-5 to TRBJ1-1, with D possibly matching TRBD1 (6 bases). The CDR3 length is 13 residues. V dropped 6 bases and J dropped 4 bases, with 12 bases sitting between them. CDR1 and CDR2 from the germline V gene are MNHEY and SVGAGI.

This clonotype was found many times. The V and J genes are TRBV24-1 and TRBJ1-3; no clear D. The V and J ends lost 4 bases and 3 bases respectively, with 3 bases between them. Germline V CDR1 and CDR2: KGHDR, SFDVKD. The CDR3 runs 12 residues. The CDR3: CATSDDGNTIYF. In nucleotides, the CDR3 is TGTGCCACCAGTGACGATGGAAACACCATATATTTT.

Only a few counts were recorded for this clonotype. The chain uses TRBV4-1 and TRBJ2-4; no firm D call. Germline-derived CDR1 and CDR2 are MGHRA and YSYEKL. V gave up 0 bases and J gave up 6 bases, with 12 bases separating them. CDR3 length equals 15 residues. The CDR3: CASSQDVTVGNIQYF. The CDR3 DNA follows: TGCGCCAGCAGCCAAGATGTCACAGTCGGAAACATTCAGTACTTC.

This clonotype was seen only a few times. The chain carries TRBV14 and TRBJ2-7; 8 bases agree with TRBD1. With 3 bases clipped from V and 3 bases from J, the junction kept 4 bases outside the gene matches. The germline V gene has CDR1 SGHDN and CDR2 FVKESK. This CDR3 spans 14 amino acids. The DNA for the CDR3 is TGTGCCAGCAGCCAGAGGACAGGGAACTACGAGCAGTACTTC. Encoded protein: CASSQRTGNYEQYF. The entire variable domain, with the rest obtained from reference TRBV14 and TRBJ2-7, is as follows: EAGVTQFPSHSVIEKGQTVTLRCDPISGHDNLYWYRRVMGKEIKFLLHFVKESKQDESGMPNNRFLAERTGGTYSTLKVQPAELEDSGVYFCASSQRTGNYEQYFGPGTRLTVT.